The 26 T cell receptor beta chains in this list originate from one sample, sequenced in a study of T cells in Graves' hyperthyroidism and ophthalmopathy. The source material, RNA transcripts, was used to amplify TCR beta CDR3 regions. Initially, a first-round RT-PCR of the TCR CDR3 employed the HTBI primer set. TCRdb reanalysed the multiplex PCR reads using MiXCR and keeps one entry per CDR3 protein. The sample yields around 300,000 distinct CDR3 sequences, 22% seen once. Sequenced input: blood. The receptors were sampled from a man in his thirties or forties with Graves' ophthalmopathy.

This clonotype was found a few times. J is TRBJ2-1 and V is TRBV7-9, with D unclear. This CDR3 contains 11 residues. The V gene lost 11 bases and the J gene lost 4 bases, with 9 bases spanning the gap. From germline, CDR1 is SEHNR and CDR2 FQNEAQ (reference sequence). The DNA of the CDR3 is TGTGCCGCGAAGCTATACAATGAGCAGTTCTTC. Its translation is CAAKLYNEQFF.

Comment on this clonotype: A read error may explain this, as a much larger clone is one base away. The V and J genes are TRBV28 and TRBJ1-5, with D unclear. Deletions cut 2 bases from V and 6 bases from J, with 11 bases between. Germline V CDR1 and CDR2: MDHEN, SYDVKM. The CDR3 runs to 14 residues. The DNA of the CDR3 is TGTGCCAGCAGTTTACCATCTCGAACTCAGCCCCAGCATTTT. Its protein product is CASSLPSRTQPQHF. Based on the CDR3 plus reference TRBV28 and TRBJ1-5, the full variable domain is DVKVTQSSRYLVKRTGEKVFLECVQDMDHENMFWYRQDPGLGLRLIYFSYDVKMKEKGDIPEGYSVSREKKERFSLILESASTNQTSMYLCASSLPSRTQPQHFGDGTRLSIL.

This clonotype was recorded many times. This chain connects TRBV4-2 to TRBJ2-5, with 13 nucleotides matching TRBD2. The CDR3 sequence is 17 residues long. Germline trimming cut 2 bases from V and 3 bases from J; bases unmatched to any gene: 6. Germline V gene sequence: CDR1 LGHNA, CDR2 YNFKEQ. The CDR3 nucleotides are TGTGCCAGCAGCCAAACCGGAGGACTAGCGGGAGAAGAGACCCAGTACTTC. Translated: CASSQTGGLAGEETQYF.

The CDR3: CSARDRRNRDEQFF. The DNA of the CDR3 is TGCAGTGCTAGAGATCGAAGGAATAGGGATGAGCAGTTCTTC. The chain uses TRBV20-1 and TRBJ2-1; D unresolved. The germline gives CDR1 DFQATT, CDR2 SNEGSKA (reference sequence). V was trimmed by 0 bases and J by 8 bases, leaving 14 bases between them. The CDR3 is 14 residues long.

This clonotype was observed at least ten times. The chain couples TRBV28 to TRBJ2-3; D is undetermined. CDR3 length: 17 residues. Per germline, CDR1 MDHEN and CDR2 SYDVKM. The V end was cut by 3 bases, the J end by 0 bases, with 16 bases between. The CDR3 coding sequence is TGTGCCAGCAGTTTGTTAAGTGATCCCAGCAGCACAGATACGCAGTATTTT. It encodes CASSLLSDPSSTDTQYF.

This clonotype was seen many times. This chain connects TRBV5-6 to TRBJ2-3; D is ambiguous. Looked up from germline, CDR1 is SGHDT and CDR2 is YYEEEE. Trimming left V 2 bases short and J 5 bases short, with 15 bases between. CDR3 length: 15 amino acids. The DNA for the CDR3 is TGTGCCAGCAGCTTCTTCGGAACCCACATAGATACGCAGTATTTT. Translated: CASSFFGTHIDTQYF.

V usage is TRBV2 and J usage is TRBJ2-2; D perhaps matches TRBD1 (5 bases). Germline loops: CDR1 SNHLY, CDR2 FYNNEI. The CDR3 covers 15 residues. Trimming stripped 3 bases from V and 3 bases from J, with 11 bases between. For the CDR3, the DNA is TGTGCCAGCAGTGATTTGACAGTGGACACCGGGGAGCTGTTTTTT. Its translation: CASSDLTVDTGELFF.

This clonotype was recorded a few times. This chain connects TRBV5-1 to TRBJ2-5; 7 bases match TRBD1. V shed 4 bases and J 5 bases; nucleotides not matched to a gene: 5. Per the germline V gene, CDR1 is SGHRS and CDR2 is YFSETQ. The CDR3 is 13 residues long. The chain's CDR3 is CASSAGTVETQYF. The CDR3 DNA reads as TGCGCCAGCAGCGCAGGGACAGTTGAGACCCAGTACTTC.

This clonotype was observed a few times. The chain has TRBV4-2 and TRBJ2-2, with 7 bases that match TRBD2. CDR3 length equals 18 residues. V shed 3 bases and J 2 bases; nucleotides not matched to a gene: 12. Germline CDR1 reads LGHNA; CDR2 reads YNFKEQ. The DNA of the CDR3 is TGTGCCAGCAGCCAGCCAGACTCTCTAGCGGAAAACACCGGGGAGCTGTTTTTT. Residues: CASSQPDSLAENTGELFF.

This clonotype came up a few times. The rearrangement joins TRBV6-5 to TRBJ2-1; 15 positions agree with TRBD2. CDR3 length: 18 residues. Looked up from germline, CDR1 is MNHEY and CDR2 is SVGAGI. V was pared by 1 base and J by 4 bases, with 5 bases of the junction left unmatched. The CDR3 nucleotides are TGTGCCAGCAGTTACTTGGGACTAGCGGGAGGAGGTTACAATGAGCAGTTCTTC. Translating gives CASSYLGLAGGGYNEQFF.

The genes are TRBV12-3 or TRBV12-4 and TRBJ1-3; tentatively, D is TRBD1 (5 bases). Trimming cost V 5 bases and J 1 base, with 12 bases left between them. The CDR3 sequence is 15 residues long. This CDR3 reads CASSLPRGSGNTIYF. In DNA form, the CDR3 reads TGTGCCAGCAGTCTTCCCCGGGGGTCTGGAAACACCATATATTTT.

This clonotype was detected many times. The J gene is TRBJ2-3, the V gene TRBV28, with D hard to call. The CDR3 has 15 amino acids. The V end was cut by 2 bases, the J end by 0 bases, with 9 bases between. Looked up from germline, CDR1 is MDHEN and CDR2 is SYDVKM. The CDR3 DNA follows: TGTGCCAGCAGTTTAGGAGAGCTTAGCACAGATACGCAGTATTTT. Its protein is CASSLGELSTDTQYF.

This clonotype was recorded at least ten times. The chain carries TRBV6-2 or TRBV6-3 and TRBJ1-1, with 10 bases matching TRBD1. The junction had 5 bases not matched to a gene; V was cut back by 6 bases and J by 1 base. The length of the CDR3 is 15 residues. CDR1 is MNHEY and CDR2 is SVGEGT in the germline V gene. CDR3 DNA sequence: TGTGCCAGCAGAGCGACAGGGGGCAAGAACACTGAAGCTTTCTTT. It encodes CASRATGGKNTEAFF.

This clonotype was counted ten times or more. This chain's CDR3 is CASSLGGQGSYEQYF. CDR3 nucleotides: TGTGCCAGCAGCTTAGGGGGACAGGGGTCCTACGAGCAGTACTTC. This chain links TRBV11-2 with TRBJ2-7; TRBD1 matches at 10 bases. Trimming cost V 1 base and J 1 base; bases outside gene matches: 1. The CDR3 has 15 residues. Germline V gene sequence: CDR1 SGHAT, CDR2 FQNNGV.

Only a few counts were recorded for this clonotype. With a much larger clone just one base away, this may be a read error. The chain recombines TRBV12-3 or TRBV12-4 with TRBJ1-1, with a weak D call TRBD1 (5 bases). The CDR3 totals 15 residues. The CDR3, as DNA: TGTGCCGGCAGTTTGTGGGGGGGACGGTCCGGCGAAGCTTTCTTT. Protein sequence: CAGSLWGGRSGEAFF.

This clonotype was found a few times. The chain has TRBV30 and TRBJ2-7, with D possibly matching TRBD1 (6 bases). The germline V gene encodes CDR1 GTSNPN and CDR2 SVGIG (reference sequence). V lost 3 bases and J lost 2, with 14 bases in between. The CDR3 totals 14 residues. The CDR3 sequence is CAWRQGNLPYEQYF. The CDR3 DNA reads as TGTGCCTGGAGACAGGGTAACCTGCCCTACGAGCAGTACTTC.

This clonotype was seen more than once but under ten times. The J gene is TRBJ1-1, the V gene TRBV6-1; TRBD1 is a possible D gene (5 bases). This CDR3 spans 14 amino acids. Germline CDR1 is MNHNS and CDR2 is SASEGT. Trimming removed 6 bases from V and 0 bases from J, with 11 bases in between. CDR3 DNA sequence: TGTGCCAGCAGGAGGACATCCATGAACACTGAAGCTTTCTTT. Translated, it gives CASRRTSMNTEAFF.

The chain joins TRBV20-1 to TRBJ1-1; TRBD1 aligns across 9 bases. Germline V gives CDR1 DFQATT, CDR2 SNEGSKA (reference sequence). Trimming at V came to 4 bases and at J to 1 base, leaving 4 bases not matched to a gene. The CDR3 is made up of 14 amino acids. DNA for the CDR3: TGCAGTGCTAAGCAACAGGGGGCGAACACTGAAGCTTTCTTT. Its translation is CSAKQQGANTEAFF.

Only a few counts were recorded for this clonotype. The chain recombines TRBV7-9 with TRBJ1-1; 8 bases agree with TRBD1. The trim removed 3 bases at V and 7 bases at J, leaving 7 bases unmatched. CDR1 and CDR2 (germline): SEHNR, FQNEAQ (reference sequence). This CDR3 comprises 14 residues. This CDR3 is CASSFQGAQGEAFF. Written as DNA, the CDR3 is TGTGCCAGCAGCTTCCAGGGGGCGCAGGGTGAAGCTTTCTTT.

There are many counts of this clonotype. J is TRBJ2-5 and V is TRBV11-1; 9 bases line up with TRBD2. With V trimmed by 5 bases and J by 5 bases, 9 bases remained unmatched. Germline CDR1 SGHAT, CDR2 FQDESV (reference sequence). This CDR3 has 15 amino acids. The CDR3 loop is CASSSVAGVGETQYF. Written as DNA, the CDR3 is TGTGCCAGCAGCAGTGTAGCGGGAGTTGGGGAGACCCAGTACTTC.

The J gene is TRBJ1-3, the V gene TRBV14, with D unclear. The CDR3 spans 16 residues. CDR1 is SGHDN, CDR2 FVKESK, per germline. Trimming took 4 bases from V and 0 from J, leaving 13 bases between them. CDR3 loop: CASSPGGPASGNTIYF. In DNA form, the CDR3 reads TGTGCCAGCAGCCCGGGCGGGCCAGCCTCTGGAAACACCATATATTTT.

This clonotype was seen a few times. The CDR3 loop reads CATSEGGSLAGHEQYF. As DNA, the CDR3 is TGTGCCACCAGTGAGGGTGGCAGTCTAGCGGGGCATGAGCAGTACTTC. The rearrangement uses TRBV24-1 and TRBJ2-7; TRBD2 matches at 9 bases. V was pared by 4 bases and J by 7 bases, with 13 bases of the junction left unmatched. CDR1 KGHDR and CDR2 SFDVKD come from the germline V gene. This CDR3 has 16 residues.

The rearrangement uses TRBV12-3 or TRBV12-4 and TRBJ1-2; D not resolved. This CDR3 contains 15 residues. V lost 3 bases and J 4 bases, leaving 15 bases between the germline ends. The CDR3 DNA reads as TGTGCCAGCAGTTTTAGGGTCCGGGTGTCCTATGGCTACACCTTC. This translates into CASSFRVRVSYGYTF.

This clonotype has a count of ten or more. The chain links TRBV28 to TRBJ1-5; no clear D gene. V dropped 4 bases and J dropped 9 bases, with 19 bases sitting between them. CDR1 is MDHEN and CDR2 is SYDVKM in the germline V gene. The CDR3 sequence is 15 residues long. The CDR3: CASSSAGSGVVPQHF. The CDR3 bases are TGTGCCAGCAGTTCCGCAGGCTCGGGTGTGGTGCCCCAGCATTTT.

Of note for this clonotype: It may be a read error: a sequence one base away is much more abundant. The chain combines TRBV18 with TRBJ1-2; no firm D call. The CDR3 is 12 residues long. V shed 5 bases and J shed 7 bases, with 11 bases lying between them. Germline V CDR1 and CDR2: KGHSH, LQKENI. The CDR3 DNA sequence: TGTGCCAGCTCATCCTCAGTAGGTGGCTACACCTTC. Protein product: CASSSSVGGYTF.

This clonotype was seen repeatedly, ten times or more. The rearrangement links TRBV12-3 or TRBV12-4 to TRBJ1-1; D unclear. The CDR3 totals 14 residues. V lost 7 bases to trimming and J lost 0 bases, with 12 bases between them. In DNA form, the CDR3 reads TGTGCCAGCATTTATAACGTGCTGAACACTGAAGCTTTCTTT. Protein: CASIYNVLNTEAFF.